Presented here are 11 T cell receptor beta chains from one specimen sequenced in a study of T cell clonality in common variable immunodeficiency. The repertoire was sequenced with immunoSEQ multiplex PCR; TCRdb's copy has only in-frame clones and lacks some. The sample shows tens of thousands of clones, none of them appearing just once. The sequencing input was peripheral blood mononuclear cells. These receptors were taken from a person aged 18 to 69 in good health.

Ten or more counts support this clone. The CDR3 end lies 3 residues beyond the end of the read and is filled in from the germline J gene. The chain joins TRBV19 to TRBJ2-5; TRBD1 matches at 7 bases. Germline CDR1 LNHDA, CDR2 SQIVND (reference sequence). With 2 bases clipped from V and 0 bases from J, the junction kept 6 bases outside the gene matches. This CDR3 has 16 amino acids. The chain's CDR3 is CASSISNRGYQETQYF. The sequenced CDR3 bases are TGTGCCAGTAGTATATCTAACAGGGGTTACCAAGAGACC.

In this sample, this clone turned up a few times. CDR3 amino acids: CASSFPQGRSYEQYF. Partial CDR3 DNA: TGTGCCAGCAGCTTCCCCCAGGGGCGATCCTACGAG. The chain links TRBV11-1 to TRBJ2-7; possible D gene TRBD1, 6 bases. The read ends 3 residues before the CDR3 terminus; that terminus is restored from the germline J gene. The length of the CDR3 is 15 residues. Trimming removed 3 bases from V and 1 base from J, with 13 bases in between. CDR1 and CDR2 (germline): SGHAT, FQDESV (reference sequence). Using reference TRBV11-1 and TRBJ2-7 for the parts outside the CDR3, the full variable domain is EAEVAQSPRYKITEKSQAVAFWCDPISGHATLYWYRQILGQGPELLVQFQDESVVDDSQLPKDRFSAERLKGVDSTLKIQPAELGDSAMYLCASSFPQGRSYEQYFGPGTRLTVT.

This clone was recorded at least ten times. The CDR3 extends 3 residues past the end of the read, so its final part is completed from the germline J gene. The chain links TRBV7-2 to TRBJ2-5; tentative D call: TRBD2 (6 bases). The CDR3 runs to 14 residues. The V end was cut by 1 base, the J end by 5 bases, with 11 bases between. From germline, CDR1 is SGHTA and CDR2 FQGNSA. Partial CDR3 DNA: TGTGCCAGCAGCTTAGGAGGAGGGTGGGAGACC. The encoded protein is CASSLGGGWET. The complete CDR3 reads CASSLGGGWETQYF.

This clone was counted only a few times. A read error may account for a junction end that differs from germline. The CDR3 is CASSPTIRTDTQYF. The DNA read from the CDR3 is TGTGCTAGCAGCCCCACTATACGCACAGATACG. This chain uses TRBV7-7 with TRBJ2-3; unclear D gene. The sequence runs out 3 residues before the end of the CDR3; the remainder is reconstructed from the germline J gene. The CDR3 runs 14 residues. Germline loops: CDR1 SSHAT, CDR2 FNYEAQ (reference sequence).

This clone was seen ten or more times. Read sequence stops 3 residues before the CDR3 end, and the germline J gene provides the missing end. The rearrangement links TRBV4-1 to TRBJ1-5; the D gene is possibly TRBD1 (6 bases). Germline values: CDR1 MGHRA, CDR2 YSYEKL. V was pared by 2 bases and J by 7 bases, with 15 bases between. The CDR3 has 15 amino acids. CDR3 residues: CASSQPAGARQPQHF. The part of the CDR3 DNA that was read is TGCGCCAGCAGCCAACCCGCAGGGGCAAGACAGCCC.

Concerning this clone itself: A much larger clone lies one base from this, so it may be a read error. The CDR3 extends 3 residues past the end of the read, so its final part is completed from the germline J gene. The chain links TRBV7-8 to TRBJ2-7, with 9 bases fitting TRBD2. V lost 5 bases, J lost 5 bases, and 10 bases stayed unmatched. The CDR3 is made up of 15 amino acids. CDR1 SGHVS and CDR2 FQNEAQ come from the germline V gene. The sequenced CDR3 bases are TGTGCCAGCAGCCCAATTAGCGGGGGCCTTAACGAG. As protein: CASSPISGGLNE. The entire CDR3 reads CASSPISGGLNEQYF.

In its sample, this clone was seen many times. The sequence runs out 3 residues before the end of the CDR3; the remainder is reconstructed from the germline J gene. The V gene is TRBV4-1, the J gene TRBJ1-2; D is perhaps TRBD1 (5 bases). Trimming left V 1 base short and J 3 bases short, with 12 bases between. The CDR3 spans 15 residues. CDR1 is MGHRA, CDR2 YSYEKL, per germline. The CDR3 sequence: CASSQVGTRDYGYTF. CDR3 DNA, as far as it was read: TGCGCCAGCAGCCAAGTAGGGACTCGTGACTATGGC.

This clone was detected many times. At one end, the junction sequence differs from germline, possibly due to a read error. The CDR3 extends 3 residues past the end of the read, so its final part is completed from the germline J gene. The J gene is TRBJ1-2, the V gene TRBV14, with 8 bases identical to TRBD1. Germline loops: CDR1 SGHDN, CDR2 FVKESK. The CDR3 is 13 residues long. The CDR3: CASSPKTGVGYTF. The CDR3 DNA, read in part, is TGTGCCAGTAGCCCCAAGACAGGGGTCGGC.

This clone has a count of ten or more. The read gets to within 3 residues of the CDR3 end, and the germline J gene fills in the rest. The same CDR3 arises from other DNA sequences in this sample as well. The chain couples TRBV5-1 to TRBJ2-7; 10 bases align to TRBD2. The CDR3 consists of 15 residues. Trimming at V came to 4 bases and at J to 3 bases, leaving 7 bases not matched to a gene. In germline, CDR1 is SGHRS, CDR2 YFSETQ. CDR3 in amino acids: CASSPRTSGSYEQYF. The covered CDR3 bases are TGCGCCAGCAGCCCTAGGACTAGCGGTAGCTACGAG.

The table lists this clone with many counts. The observed sequence ends 3 residues before the CDR3 terminus, with the missing tail filled in from the germline J gene. The V and J genes are TRBV30 and TRBJ1-4; 8 bases map to TRBD1. CDR1 GTSNPN and CDR2 SVGIG come from the germline V gene (reference sequence). CDR3 size: 15 residues. CDR3 DNA, as far as it was read: TGTGCCTGGAGTTACCCCGGACAGGGTCCATGGAAA. Translating gives CAWSYPGQGPWK. The entire CDR3 is CAWSYPGQGPWKLFF.

The sample holds many counts of this clone. The read stops 3 residues short of the end of the CDR3; the missing end is completed from the germline J gene. The chain couples TRBV5-1 to TRBJ1-1; TRBD1 aligns across 8 bases. Unmatched junction bases numbered 11, after V lost 0 bases and J lost 4 bases. Germline CDR1 is SGHRS and CDR2 is YFSETQ. This CDR3 region has 17 residues. CDR3 loop: CASSLGLGQGSPTEAFF. Partial CDR3 DNA: TGCGCCAGCAGCTTGGGTCTTGGACAGGGAAGTCCCACTGAA.